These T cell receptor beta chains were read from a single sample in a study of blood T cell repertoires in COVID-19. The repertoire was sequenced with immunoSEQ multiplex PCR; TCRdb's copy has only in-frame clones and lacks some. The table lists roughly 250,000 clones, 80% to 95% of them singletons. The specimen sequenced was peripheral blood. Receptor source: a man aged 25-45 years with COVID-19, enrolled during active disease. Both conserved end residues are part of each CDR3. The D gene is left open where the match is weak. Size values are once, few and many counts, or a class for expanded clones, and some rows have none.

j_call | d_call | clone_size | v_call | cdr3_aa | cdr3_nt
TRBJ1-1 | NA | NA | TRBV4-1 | CASSQDLEGQPNTEAFF | TGCGCCAGCAGCCAAGATCTGGAGGGCCAGCCGAACACTGAAGCTTTCTTT
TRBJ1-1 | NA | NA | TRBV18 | CASSPNGVMGTEAFF | TGTGCCAGCTCACCAAACGGGGTTATGGGCACTGAAGCTTTCTTT
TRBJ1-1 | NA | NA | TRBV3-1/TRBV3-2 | CAGSPEGNTEAFF | TGTGCCGGCAGCCCCGAGGGGAACACTGAAGCTTTCTTT
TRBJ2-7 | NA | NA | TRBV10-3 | CAIRAQGKVGEQYF | TGTGCCATCCGGGCGCAGGGGAAGGTAGGCGAGCAGTACTTC
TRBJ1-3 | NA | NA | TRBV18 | CASSVTGRAGNTIYF | TGTGCCAGCTCCGTGACGGGGAGAGCTGGAAACACCATATATTTT
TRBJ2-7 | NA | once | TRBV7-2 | CASSLGGSGYEQYF | TGTGCCAGCAGCTTAGGGGGAAGCGGCTACGAGCAGTACTTC
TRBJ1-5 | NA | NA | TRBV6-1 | CASSEILGVNQPQHF | TGTGCCAGCAGTGAGATATTAGGGGTCAATCAGCCCCAGCATTTT
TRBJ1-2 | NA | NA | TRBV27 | CASSSDHTAYGYTF | TGTGCCAGCAGTTCAGATCACACAGCCTATGGCTACACCTTC
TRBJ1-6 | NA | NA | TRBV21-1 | CASSKPTASSYNSPLHF | TGTGCCAGCAGCAAGCCGACAGCCAGCTCCTATAATTCACCCCTCCACTTT
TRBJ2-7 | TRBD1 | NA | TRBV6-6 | CASSTTGGREQYF | TGTGCCAGCAGTACTACAGGGGGGAGGGAGCAGTACTTC
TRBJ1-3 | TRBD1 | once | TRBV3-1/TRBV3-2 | CASSQGTGAGNTIYF | TGTGCCAGCAGCCAAGGGACAGGGGCTGGAAACACCATATATTTT
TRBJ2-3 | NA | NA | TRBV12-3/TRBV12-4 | CASGTSGDTQYF | TGTGCCAGCGGGACTTCGGGAGATACGCAGTATTTT
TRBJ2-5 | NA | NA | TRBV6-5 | CASTRGKETQYF | TGTGCCAGCACAAGGGGGAAAGAGACCCAGTACTTC
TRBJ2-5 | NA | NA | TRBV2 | CASSPGGSQETQYF | TGTGCCAGCAGTCCGGGGGGCAGCCAAGAGACCCAGTACTTC
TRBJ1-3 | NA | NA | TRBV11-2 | CASGPGSGNTIYF | TGTGCCAGCGGCCCTGGCTCTGGAAACACCATATATTTT
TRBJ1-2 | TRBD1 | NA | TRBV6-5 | CASSYSAGQGAFGYTF | TGTGCCAGCAGTTACTCGGCGGGGCAGGGGGCTTTTGGCTACACCTTC
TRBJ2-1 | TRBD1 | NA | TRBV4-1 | CASSQSVTGIDEQFF | TGCGCCAGCAGCCAATCTGTGACAGGGATTGATGAGCAGTTCTTC
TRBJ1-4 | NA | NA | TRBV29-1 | CSVESGRSWFF | TGCAGCGTTGAGTCGGGTCGGTCATGGTTTTTT
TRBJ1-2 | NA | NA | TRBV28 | CASSLPPGHSANYGYTF | TGTGCCAGCAGTTTACCCCCCGGACACAGCGCTAACTATGGCTACACCTTC
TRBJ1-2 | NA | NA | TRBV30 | CAWSGANYGYTF | TGTGCCTGGAGTGGAGCTAACTATGGCTACACCTTC
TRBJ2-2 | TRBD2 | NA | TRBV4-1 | CASSQDSGATGELFF | TGCGCCAGCAGCCAAGATAGCGGGGCCACCGGGGAGCTGTTTTTT
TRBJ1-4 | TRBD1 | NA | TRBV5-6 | CASSWTGRREKLFF | TGTGCCAGCAGCTGGACAGGGCGAAGAGAAAAACTGTTTTTT
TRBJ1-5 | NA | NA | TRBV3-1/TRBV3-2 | CASSRTSGGAGQPQHF | TGTGCCAGCAGCCGTACCTCGGGGGGGGCAGGACAGCCCCAGCATTTT
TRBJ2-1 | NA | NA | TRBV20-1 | CSGEDYNEQFF | TGCAGTGGCGAGGACTACAATGAGCAGTTCTTC
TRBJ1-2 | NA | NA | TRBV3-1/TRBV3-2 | CASSQEGGGVGYTF | TGTGCCAGCAGCCAAGAGGGGGGTGGGGTTGGCTACACCTTC
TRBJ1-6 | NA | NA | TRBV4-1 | CASSQDLAGRNSPLHF | TGCGCCAGCAGCCAAGATCTGGCAGGGAGGAATTCACCCCTCCACTTT
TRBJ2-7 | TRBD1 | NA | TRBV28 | CASSLDFRGQGEQYF | TGTGCCAGCAGTTTAGATTTCAGGGGGCAAGGCGAGCAGTACTTC
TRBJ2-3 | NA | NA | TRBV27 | CASSLQGISTDTQYF | TGTGCCAGCAGTTTACAGGGAATTTCCACAGATACGCAGTATTTT
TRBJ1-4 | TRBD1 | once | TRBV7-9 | CASSLAYRGAGEKLFF | TGTGCCAGCAGCTTAGCTTACAGGGGCGCAGGTGAAAAACTGTTTTTT
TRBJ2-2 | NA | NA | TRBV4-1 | CASSQNAGPPGELFF | TGCGCCAGCAGCCAAAACGCGGGGCCACCCGGGGAGCTGTTTTTT
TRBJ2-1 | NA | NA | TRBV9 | CASSVYGDREQFF | TGTGCCAGCAGCGTATATGGAGACCGTGAGCAGTTCTTC
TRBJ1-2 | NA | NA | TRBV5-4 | CASSFGGGEEGYTF | TGTGCCAGCAGCTTTGGTGGGGGGGAAGAAGGCTACACCTTC
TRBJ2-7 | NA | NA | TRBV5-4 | CASSLDAVQGEQYF | TGTGCCAGCAGCTTGGATGCGGTTCAGGGGGAGCAGTACTTC
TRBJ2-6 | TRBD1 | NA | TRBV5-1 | CASTGTGNSGANVLTF | TGCGCCAGCACCGGGACAGGCAACTCTGGGGCCAACGTCCTGACTTTC
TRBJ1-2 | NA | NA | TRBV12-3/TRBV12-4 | CASSGTPNYGYTF | TGTGCCAGCAGTGGGACACCTAACTATGGCTACACCTTC
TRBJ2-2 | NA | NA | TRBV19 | CASRSEDTGELFF | TGTGCCAGTAGATCCGAGGACACCGGGGAGCTGTTTTTT
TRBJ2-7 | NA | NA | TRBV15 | CATSRDSHRGYEQYF | TGTGCCACCAGCAGAGATTCTCACCGAGGATACGAGCAGTACTTC
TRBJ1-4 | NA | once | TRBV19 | CASSILLSRVTNEKLFF | TGTGCCAGTAGTATTCTCTTATCGCGGGTAACTAATGAAAAACTGTTTTTT
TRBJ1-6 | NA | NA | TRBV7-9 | CASSLEQRNSPLHF | TGTGCCAGCAGCTTAGAACAGAGAAATTCACCCCTCCACTTT
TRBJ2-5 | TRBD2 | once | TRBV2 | CASSGPSGGLQETQYF | TGTGCCAGCAGTGGGCCTAGCGGGGGCCTACAAGAGACCCAGTACTTC
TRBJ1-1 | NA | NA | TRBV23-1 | CASSQSAMGAWAEAFF | TGCGCCAGCAGTCAATCCGCGATGGGGGCCTGGGCTGAAGCTTTCTTT
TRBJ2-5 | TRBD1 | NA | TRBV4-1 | CASSVHRGRETQYF | TGCGCCAGCAGCGTTCACAGGGGGCGAGAGACCCAGTACTTC
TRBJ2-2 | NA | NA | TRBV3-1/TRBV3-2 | CASSRPGGQNTGELFF | TGTGCCAGCAGCCGACCAGGCGGACAGAACACCGGGGAGCTGTTTTTT
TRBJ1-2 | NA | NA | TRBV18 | CASSPTSDPEYGYTF | TGTGCCAGCTCACCAACCAGCGATCCTGAATATGGCTACACCTTC